Listed here are 32 T cell receptor beta chains from one sample, sequenced in a study of blood T cell repertoires in COVID-19. Some clones are missing from TCRdb's copy, which holds only in-frame ones; the method was immunoSEQ multiplex PCR. The table has approximately 280,000 clones, around 85% seen once. Sequenced: peripheral blood. The origin of the receptors is a woman aged 70-85 years with acute or convalescent COVID-19.

The chain recombines TRBV2 with TRBJ2-1, with TRBD1 matching 7 bases. This CDR3 is built from 15 residues. Germline V lookup: CDR1 SNHLY, CDR2 FYNNEI. The V segment lost 4 bases and the J segment 0 bases; nucleotides outside the gene matches: 3. The DNA of the CDR3 is TGTGCCAGCAGTGCGGGACAGCCCTCCTACAATGAGCAGTTCTTC. Its translation: CASSAGQPSYNEQFF.

This chain links TRBV7-2 with TRBJ1-1; weak D call: TRBD1 (5 bases). V was shortened by 1 base and J by 4 bases, with 19 bases between the two germline ends. The CDR3 is 17 residues long. CDR1 and CDR2 (germline): SGHTA, FQGNSA. CDR3 bases: TGTGCCAGCAGCTTAGGGTGGGGCCAGGGCGTGGGCACTGAAGCTTTCTTT. Translation: CASSLGWGQGVGTEAFF.

This clone has a handful of counts. The CDR3 DNA reads as TGTGCCAGTAGTATAGGGACAGGGTCCTACGAGCAGTACTTC. Protein: CASSIGTGSYEQYF. The chain combines TRBV19 with TRBJ2-7; 8 bases are shared with TRBD1. In germline, CDR1 is LNHDA, CDR2 SQIVND (reference sequence). This CDR3 spans 14 amino acids. The junction had 0 bases not matched to a gene; V was cut back by 1 base and J by 1 base.

The gene calls are TRBV10-2 and TRBJ1-1; D not resolved. Trimming left V 4 bases short and J 2 bases short, with 20 bases between. The CDR3 spans 17 residues. Germline CDR1 reads WSHSY; CDR2 reads SAAADI. The CDR3 nucleotides are TGCGCCAGCAGTGGGTCCGTCGACAATGCGCCCAACACTGAAGCTTTCTTT. Its protein is CASSGSVDNAPNTEAFF.

The chain uses TRBV7-9 and TRBJ1-2; 8 nucleotides line up with TRBD1. This CDR3 has 15 residues. Per germline, CDR1 SEHNR and CDR2 FQNEAQ (reference sequence). Trimming took 1 base from V and 7 from J; bases not matched to a gene: 8. This CDR3 reads CASSLVGDRRSGYTF. The CDR3 DNA reads as TGTGCCAGCAGCTTAGTGGGGGACAGGAGAAGTGGCTACACCTTC.

This chain joins TRBV19 and TRBJ1-5; D ambiguous. Trimming shortened V by 4 bases and J by 6 bases, and 19 bases separated the two germline ends. The length of the CDR3 is 16 residues. Germline V gene data show CDR1 as LNHDA and CDR2 as SQIVND (reference sequence). Here the CDR3 DNA reads TGTGCCAGTAGTAGCCGAGAAGGAGGTAAGGCTCAGCCCCAGCATTTT. Its translation is CASSSREGGKAQPQHF.

The CDR3 bases are TGTGCCAGCAGTGCCCTGGGGCAGGGGGCTGGGGAGCAGTACTTC. Its protein product is CASSALGQGAGEQYF. The V call is TRBV2, the J call TRBJ2-7; TRBD1 matches at 8 bases. The V segment lost 4 bases and the J segment 7 bases; nucleotides outside the gene matches: 12. Germline values: CDR1 SNHLY, CDR2 FYNNEI. The CDR3 has 15 amino acids. Based on the CDR3 plus reference TRBV2 and TRBJ2-7, the full variable domain is EPEVTQTPSHQVTQMGQEVILRCVPISNHLYFYWYRQILGQKVEFLVSFYNNEISEKSEIFDDQFSVERPDGSNFTLKIRSTKLEDSAMYFCASSALGQGAGEQYFGPGTRLTVT.

This clone has just one count. The J gene is TRBJ2-5, the V gene TRBV6-5; 7 bases line up with TRBD2. The CDR3 runs 13 residues. Germline V CDR1 and CDR2: MNHEY, SVGAGI. The V segment lost 8 bases and the J segment 2 bases; nucleotides outside the gene matches: 5. CDR3 loop: CASRTSDQETQYF. The CDR3, as DNA: TGTGCCAGCCGTACTAGCGATCAAGAGACCCAGTACTTC.

The V call is TRBV11-2, the J call TRBJ1-3; D gene unclear. Germline V gene sequence: CDR1 SGHAT, CDR2 FQNNGV. V dropped 3 bases and J dropped 0 bases, with 9 bases sitting between them. The CDR3 has 15 residues. CDR3 nucleotide sequence: TGTGCCAGCAGCTTGAACACAGTCTCTGGAAACACCATATATTTT. Protein sequence: CASSLNTVSGNTIYF.

The CDR3 loop is CASSPTSGVLNEQFF. CDR3 nucleotide sequence: TGTGCCAGCAGTCCGACTAGCGGAGTGCTAAATGAGCAGTTCTTC. V and J are TRBV2 and TRBJ2-1; 9 bases line up with TRBD2. Losses at the gene ends were 5 bases for V and 7 bases for J; bases not matched to a gene: 9. CDR1 is SNHLY and CDR2 is FYNNEI in the germline V gene. The CDR3 has 15 residues.

The rearrangement joins TRBV19 to TRBJ1-2; D is uncertain. Trimming left V 3 bases short and J 3 bases short, with 11 bases between. The CDR3 sequence is 14 residues long. Germline V gene sequence: CDR1 LNHDA, CDR2 SQIVND (reference sequence). The CDR3 region is CASSMAGRDYGYTF. In DNA, the CDR3 is TGTGCCAGTAGTATGGCGGGGAGGGACTATGGCTACACCTTC.

The V and J genes are TRBV2 and TRBJ2-5; 14 bases map to TRBD2. J gave up 7 bases and V 6 bases, and 4 bases lay outside the gene matches. This CDR3 comprises 14 residues. Germline V gene sequence: CDR1 SNHLY, CDR2 FYNNEI. The CDR3 sequence: CASSGLAGGGTQYF. CDR3 coding DNA: TGTGCCAGCAGCGGACTAGCGGGGGGAGGGACCCAGTACTTC.

V gene TRBV10-2 combines with J gene TRBJ2-3, with D perhaps matching TRBD2 (6 bases). V lost 3 bases and J lost 3, with 10 bases in between. The CDR3 extends over 14 amino acids. Germline lookup yields CDR1 WSHSY and CDR2 SAAADI. The CDR3 coding sequence is TGCGCCAGCAGTGATTGGAGGGCAACAGATACGCAGTATTTT. It encodes CASSDWRATDTQYF.

This clone appeared a few times. The rearrangement joins TRBV3-1 (or the pseudogene TRBV3-2) to TRBJ2-5; D may be TRBD1 (5 bases). V was clipped by 2 bases and J by 11 bases, with 9 bases between them. The CDR3 loop spans 11 amino acids. The germline gives CDR1 LGHDT, CDR2 YNNKEL (reference sequence). The CDR3 sequence: CASSQRQLQYF. CDR3 DNA sequence: TGTGCCAGCAGCCAAAGACAGCTTCAGTACTTC.

The chain recombines TRBV2 with TRBJ2-3; 8 nucleotides agree with TRBD2. Germline trimming cut 2 bases from V and 3 bases from J; bases unmatched to any gene: 4. Germline loops: CDR1 SNHLY, CDR2 FYNNEI. This CDR3 region has 15 residues. CDR3 in DNA: TGTGCCAGCAGTGAAAGCGGGGGTTCAACAGATACGCAGTATTTT. Translated: CASSESGGSTDTQYF. Variable domain in full (rest from reference TRBV2 and TRBJ2-3): EPEVTQTPSHQVTQMGQEVILRCVPISNHLYFYWYRQILGQKVEFLVSFYNNEISEKSEIFDDQFSVERPDGSNFTLKIRSTKLEDSAMYFCASSESGGSTDTQYFGPGTRLTVL.

This rearrangement joins TRBV11-2 to TRBJ2-1; D may be TRBD2 (7 bases). The germline V gene has CDR1 SGHAT and CDR2 FQNNGV. The CDR3 contains 17 residues. V was pared by 1 base and J by 8 bases, with 21 bases between. For the CDR3, the DNA is TGTGCCAGCAGCTTAGTCTATTCGGGGGGCTCAGGCCATGAGCAGTTCTTC. Translation gives CASSLVYSGGSGHEQFF.

Comment on this clone: The junction shows a germline mismatch at one end, possibly a read error. The chain couples TRBV7-9 to TRBJ1-1; D remains ambiguous. CDR1 is SEHNR and CDR2 is FQNEAQ in the germline V gene (reference sequence). The CDR3 sequence is 14 residues long. The DNA of the CDR3 is TGTGCCAGCAGCTTAAGGTATCCTGGGAGCCTATCCCTCTTT. Protein sequence: CASSLRYPGSLSLF.

In DNA form, the CDR3 reads TGTGCCAGCAGAGGCCTGGACAGGGGGAGGTCAGAGACCCAGTACTTC. Its translation is CASRGLDRGRSETQYF. The J gene is TRBJ2-5, the V gene TRBV2; TRBD1 aligns across 10 bases. The CDR3 has 16 residues. Per germline, CDR1 SNHLY and CDR2 FYNNEI. With V trimmed by 6 bases and J by 4 bases, 11 bases remained unmatched.

V gene TRBV24-1 combines with J gene TRBJ2-3; the D gene is possibly TRBD2 (6 bases). Trimming left V 5 bases short and J 3 bases short, with 20 bases between. The CDR3 sequence is 17 residues long. Germline V gene data show CDR1 as KGHDR and CDR2 as SFDVKD. The CDR3 coding sequence is TGTGCCACCAGTGGCTCTTTGCGGGAAAGAGAAACAGATACGCAGTATTTT. It is translated as CATSGSLRERETDTQYF.

The chain is built from TRBV18 and TRBJ2-2; maybe TRBD2 (5 bases). V was shortened by 3 bases and J by 2 bases, with 10 bases between the two germline ends. Germline loops: CDR1 KGHSH, CDR2 LQKENI. The CDR3 covers 15 residues. CDR3: CASSPGRGNTGELFF. The CDR3 coding sequence is TGTGCCAGCTCACCGGGCCGGGGAAACACCGGGGAGCTGTTTTTT. The full variable domain, completed using reference TRBV18 and TRBJ2-2, is NAGVMQNPRHLVRRRGQEARLRCSPMKGHSHVYWYRQLPEEGLKFMVYLQKENIIDESGMPKERFSAEFPKEGPSILRIQQVVRGDSAAYFCASSPGRGNTGELFFGEGSRLTVL.

The chain carries TRBV2 and TRBJ2-7, with D unresolved. The CDR3 is 13 residues long. Germline assignment: CDR1 SNHLY and CDR2 FYNNEI. With 6 bases removed from V and 3 bases from J, the gap between germline ends came to 12 bases. This CDR3 is CASRETYRYEQYF. In DNA form, the CDR3 reads TGTGCCAGCAGGGAAACCTACCGCTACGAGCAGTACTTC.

The chain recombines TRBV11-2 with TRBJ2-1, with D unresolved. Germline CDR1 is SGHAT and CDR2 is FQNNGV. V gave up 1 base and J gave up 15 bases, with 19 bases separating them. This CDR3 spans 14 amino acids. The chain's CDR3 is CASSLAPAVQVPFF. The DNA of the CDR3 is TGTGCCAGCAGCTTAGCGCCGGCTGTTCAGGTCCCGTTCTTC.

Of note for this clone: Additional DNA sequences in this sample encode the identical CDR3. As DNA, the CDR3 is TGTGCCAGCAGTCCCGGAGTCTATGGCTACACCTTC. Protein product: CASSPGVYGYTF. This rearrangement joins TRBV12-3 or TRBV12-4 to TRBJ1-2; D ambiguous. Deletions cut 5 bases from V and 4 bases from J, with 8 bases between. CDR3 size: 12 residues.

J is TRBJ2-1 and V is TRBV10-3; the D gene is possibly TRBD2 (7 bases). CDR3 length: 14 residues. V was trimmed by 7 bases and J by 7 bases, leaving 17 bases between them. Germline CDR1 reads ENHRY; CDR2 reads SYGVKD. This CDR3 reads CAINSGGTVNEQFF. DNA for the CDR3: TGTGCCATCAACTCGGGGGGCACGGTGAATGAGCAGTTCTTC.

The gene calls are TRBV3-1 (or the pseudogene TRBV3-2) and TRBJ1-1; D not certain. With 0 bases removed from V and 1 base from J, the gap between germline ends came to 6 bases. Per the germline V gene, CDR1 is LGHDT and CDR2 is YNNKEL (reference sequence). The CDR3 runs 14 residues. The CDR3 spells CASSQEEGNTEAFF. As DNA, the CDR3 is TGTGCCAGCAGCCAAGAGGAGGGGAACACTGAAGCTTTCTTT.

This clone was seen once. The chain recombines TRBV6-6 with TRBJ2-1; the match to TRBD2 covers 7 bases. The CDR3 is 12 amino acids. Trimming at V came to 8 bases and at J to 4 bases, leaving 2 bases not matched to a gene. The germline gives CDR1 MNHNY, CDR2 SVGAGI (reference sequence). In nucleotides, the CDR3 is TGTGCCAGCGGGACTACTTACAATGAGCAGTTCTTC. Its translation is CASGTTYNEQFF.

This rearrangement joins TRBV2 to TRBJ2-3; 9 positions agree with TRBD2. The CDR3 extends over 16 amino acids. Germline V gene lookup returns CDR1 SNHLY and CDR2 FYNNEI. V was clipped by 4 bases and J by 0 bases; unmatched bases: 5. This chain's CDR3 is CASSGQRGASTDTQYF. For the CDR3, the DNA is TGTGCCAGCAGTGGTCAGCGGGGGGCCAGCACAGATACGCAGTATTTT.

The CDR3 loop is CASSSSSGGASETQYF. The DNA for the CDR3 is TGCGCCAGCAGCTCTTCTAGCGGGGGGGCCTCAGAGACCCAGTACTTC. The chain carries TRBV5-1 and TRBJ2-5, with TRBD2 matching over 12 bases. Germline V gene sequence: CDR1 SGHRS, CDR2 YFSETQ. This CDR3 contains 16 residues. V was pared by 3 bases and J by 4 bases, with 7 bases of the junction left unmatched. The whole variable domain, filled in from reference TRBV5-1 and TRBJ2-5, reads KAGVTQTPRYLIKTRGQQVTLSCSPISGHRSVSWYQQTPGQGLQFLFEYFSETQRNKGNFPGRFSGRQFSNSRSEMNVSTLELGDSALYLCASSSSSGGASETQYFGPGTRLLVL.

This chain links TRBV11-2 with TRBJ2-7, with D tentatively TRBD2 (5 bases). The CDR3 spans 15 residues. Trimming took 5 bases from V and 2 from J, leaving 16 bases between them. Per germline, CDR1 SGHAT and CDR2 FQNNGV. In DNA form, the CDR3 reads TGTGCCAGCAGCCCGCGGGCAAGCGCAGCCTACGAGCAGTACTTC. Protein sequence: CASSPRASAAYEQYF.

This CDR3 is CASSQGLASTGELFF. The DNA for the CDR3 is TGTGCCAGCAGCCAAGGACTAGCGAGCACCGGGGAGCTGTTTTTT. V usage is TRBV3-1 (or the pseudogene TRBV3-2) and J usage is TRBJ2-2; 8 bases map to TRBD2. The CDR3 has 15 residues. Trimming took 1 base from V and 4 from J; bases not matched to a gene: 2. Per the germline V gene, CDR1 is LGHDT and CDR2 is YNNKEL (reference sequence).

This clone showed up just once. This chain joins TRBV5-8 and TRBJ1-2, with 8 bases aligning to TRBD1. The CDR3 covers 12 residues. Per germline, CDR1 SGHTS and CDR2 YDEGEE. Unmatched junction bases numbered 5, after V lost 4 bases and J lost 9 bases. CDR3 in amino acids: CASSGQGYSYTF. The DNA of the CDR3 is TGTGCCAGCAGCGGACAGGGATATAGCTACACCTTC.

This clone came up once. The chain carries TRBV5-1 and TRBJ2-2; no firm D call. The V end was cut by 0 bases, the J end by 1 base, with 7 bases between. Germline-derived CDR1 and CDR2 are SGHRS and YFSETQ. This CDR3 contains 15 residues. The CDR3 coding sequence is TGCGCCAGCAGCTTGGTTAGCCAGAACACCGGGGAGCTGTTTTTT. Residues: CASSLVSQNTGELFF.